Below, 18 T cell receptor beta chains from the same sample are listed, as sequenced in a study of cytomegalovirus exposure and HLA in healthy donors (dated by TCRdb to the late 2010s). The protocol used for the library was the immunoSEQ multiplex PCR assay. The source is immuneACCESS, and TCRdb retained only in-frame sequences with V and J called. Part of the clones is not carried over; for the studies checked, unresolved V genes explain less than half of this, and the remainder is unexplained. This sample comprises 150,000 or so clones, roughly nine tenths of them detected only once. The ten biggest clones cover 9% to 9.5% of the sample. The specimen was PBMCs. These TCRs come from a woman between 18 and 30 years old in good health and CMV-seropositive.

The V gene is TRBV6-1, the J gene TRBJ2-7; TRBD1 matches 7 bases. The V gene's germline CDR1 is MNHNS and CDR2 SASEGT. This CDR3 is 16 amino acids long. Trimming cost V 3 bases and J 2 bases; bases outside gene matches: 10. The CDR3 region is CASSDSRDRETYEQYF. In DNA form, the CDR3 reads TGTGCCAGCAGTGATTCCCGGGACAGAGAAACCTACGAGCAGTACTTC.

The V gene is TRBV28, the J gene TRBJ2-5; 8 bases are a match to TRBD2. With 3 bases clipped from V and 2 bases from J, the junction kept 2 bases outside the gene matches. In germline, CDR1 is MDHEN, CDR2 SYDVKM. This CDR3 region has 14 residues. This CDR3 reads CASSFPGGQETQYF. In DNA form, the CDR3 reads TGTGCCAGCAGTTTCCCGGGGGGGCAAGAGACCCAGTACTTC.

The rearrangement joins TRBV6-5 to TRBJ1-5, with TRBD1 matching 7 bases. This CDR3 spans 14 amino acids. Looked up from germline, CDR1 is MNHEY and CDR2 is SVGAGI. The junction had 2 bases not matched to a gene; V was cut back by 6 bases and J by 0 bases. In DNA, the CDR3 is TGTGCCAGCAGCCGGGACAGTAGCAATCAGCCCCAGCATTTT. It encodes CASSRDSSNQPQHF.

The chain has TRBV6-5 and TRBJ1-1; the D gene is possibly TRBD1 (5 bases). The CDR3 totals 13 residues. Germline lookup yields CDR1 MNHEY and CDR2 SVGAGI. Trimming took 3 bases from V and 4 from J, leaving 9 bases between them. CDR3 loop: CASSYSGATEAFF. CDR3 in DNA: TGTGCCAGCAGTTATTCTGGGGCCACTGAAGCTTTCTTT.

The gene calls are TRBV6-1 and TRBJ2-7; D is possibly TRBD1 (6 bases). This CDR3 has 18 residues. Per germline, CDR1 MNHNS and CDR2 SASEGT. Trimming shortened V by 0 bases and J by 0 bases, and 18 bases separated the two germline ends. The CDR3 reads CASSEAEHRELSSYEQYF. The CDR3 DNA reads TGTGCCAGCAGTGAAGCCGAACACAGGGAGTTAAGCTCCTACGAGCAGTACTTC.

The CDR3 sequence: CASSTTGLTGETQYF. CDR3 nucleotides: TGTGCCAGCAGTACCACGGGACTAACGGGAGAGACCCAGTACTTC. The rearrangement links TRBV27 to TRBJ2-5; 7 bases line up with TRBD2. The germline V gene has CDR1 MNHEY and CDR2 SMNVEV (reference sequence). The V segment lost 5 bases and the J segment 4 bases; nucleotides outside the gene matches: 10. The CDR3 runs to 15 residues.

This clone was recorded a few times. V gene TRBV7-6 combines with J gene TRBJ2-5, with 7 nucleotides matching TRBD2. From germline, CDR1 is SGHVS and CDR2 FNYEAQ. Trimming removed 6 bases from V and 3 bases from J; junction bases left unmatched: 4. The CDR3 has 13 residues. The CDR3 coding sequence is TGTGCCAGCAGGCTAGCGGCAAAAGAGACCCAGTACTTC. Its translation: CASRLAAKETQYF.

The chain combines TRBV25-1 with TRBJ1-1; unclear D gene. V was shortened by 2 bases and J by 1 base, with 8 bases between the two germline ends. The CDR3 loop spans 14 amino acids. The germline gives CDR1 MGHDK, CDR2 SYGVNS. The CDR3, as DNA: TGTGCCAGCAGTGAACGGAGTGGGAACACTGAAGCTTTCTTT. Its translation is CASSERSGNTEAFF.

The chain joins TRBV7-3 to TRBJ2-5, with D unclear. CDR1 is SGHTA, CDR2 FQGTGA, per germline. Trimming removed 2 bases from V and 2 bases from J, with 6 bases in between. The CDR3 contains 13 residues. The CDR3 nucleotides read TGTGCCAGCAGCTTATCTGTACAAGAGACCCAGTACTTC. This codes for CASSLSVQETQYF.

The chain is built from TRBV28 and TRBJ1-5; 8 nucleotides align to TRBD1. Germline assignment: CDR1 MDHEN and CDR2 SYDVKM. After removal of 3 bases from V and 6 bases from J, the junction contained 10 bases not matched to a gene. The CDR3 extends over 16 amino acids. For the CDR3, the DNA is TGTGCCAGCAGTTTCCAACAAGGACAGGGCGGTCAGCCCCAGCATTTT. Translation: CASSFQQGQGGQPQHF. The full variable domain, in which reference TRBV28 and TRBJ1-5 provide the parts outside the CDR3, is DVKVTQSSRYLVKRTGEKVFLECVQDMDHENMFWYRQDPGLGLRLIYFSYDVKMKEKGDIPEGYSVSREKKERFSLILESASTNQTSMYLCASSFQQGQGGQPQHFGDGTRLSIL.

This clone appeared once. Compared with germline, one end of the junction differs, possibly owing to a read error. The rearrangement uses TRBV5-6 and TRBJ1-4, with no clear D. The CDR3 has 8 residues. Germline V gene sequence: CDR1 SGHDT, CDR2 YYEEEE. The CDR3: CASAGSDF. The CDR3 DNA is TGTGCCAGCGCGGGGTCAGACTTT.

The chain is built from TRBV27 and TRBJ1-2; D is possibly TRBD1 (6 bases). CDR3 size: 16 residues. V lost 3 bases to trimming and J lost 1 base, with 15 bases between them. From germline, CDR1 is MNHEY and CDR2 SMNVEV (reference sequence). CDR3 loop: CASSLSQGLGNYGYTF. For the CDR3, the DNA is TGTGCCAGCAGTTTGTCACAGGGCCTAGGTAACTATGGCTACACCTTC.

The CDR3 region is CASSQEGQGYSPLHF. In nucleotides, the CDR3 is TGCGCCAGCAGCCAAGAGGGACAGGGGTACTCACCCCTCCACTTT. This chain connects TRBV4-1 to TRBJ1-6, with 10 bases aligning to TRBD1. Germline V gene lookup returns CDR1 MGHRA and CDR2 YSYEKL. Trimming removed 0 bases from V and 10 bases from J; junction bases left unmatched: 3. The CDR3 is made up of 15 amino acids.

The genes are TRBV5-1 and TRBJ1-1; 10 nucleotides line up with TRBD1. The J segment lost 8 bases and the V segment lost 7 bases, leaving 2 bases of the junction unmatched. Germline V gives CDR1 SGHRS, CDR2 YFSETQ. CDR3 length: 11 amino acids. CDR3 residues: CASLGQGEAFF. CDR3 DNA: TGCGCCAGCTTGGGACAGGGGGAAGCTTTCTTT. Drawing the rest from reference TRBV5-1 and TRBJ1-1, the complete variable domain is KAGVTQTPRYLIKTRGQQVTLSCSPISGHRSVSWYQQTPGQGLQFLFEYFSETQRNKGNFPGRFSGRQFSNSRSEMNVSTLELGDSALYLCASLGQGEAFFGQGTRLTVV.

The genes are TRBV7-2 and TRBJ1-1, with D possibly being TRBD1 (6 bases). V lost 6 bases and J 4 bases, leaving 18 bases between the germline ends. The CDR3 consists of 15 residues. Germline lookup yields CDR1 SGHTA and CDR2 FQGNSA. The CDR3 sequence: CASRPAGGQGTEAFF. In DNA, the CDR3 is TGTGCCAGCAGACCCGCGGGGGGGCAAGGCACTGAAGCTTTCTTT. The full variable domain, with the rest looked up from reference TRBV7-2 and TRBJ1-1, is GAGVSQSPSNKVTEKGKDVELRCDPISGHTALYWYRQSLGQGLEFLIYFQGNSAPDKSGLPSDRFSAERTGGSVSTLTIQRTQQEDSAVYLCASRPAGGQGTEAFFGQGTRLTVV.

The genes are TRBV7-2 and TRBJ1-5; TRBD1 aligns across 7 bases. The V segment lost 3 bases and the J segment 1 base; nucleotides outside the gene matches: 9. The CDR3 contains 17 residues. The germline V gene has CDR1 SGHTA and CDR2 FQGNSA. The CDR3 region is CASSLLGDRLSNQPQHF. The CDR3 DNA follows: TGTGCCAGCAGCTTGCTTGGGGACAGACTGAGCAATCAGCCCCAGCATTTT.

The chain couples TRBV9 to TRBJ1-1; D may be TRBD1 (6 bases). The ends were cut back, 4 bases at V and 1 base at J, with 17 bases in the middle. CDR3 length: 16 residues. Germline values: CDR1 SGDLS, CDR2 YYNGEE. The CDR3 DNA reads TGTGCCAGCAGCCAAGGGGGTCAGGGGCCGAACACTGAAGCTTTCTTT. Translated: CASSQGGQGPNTEAFF.

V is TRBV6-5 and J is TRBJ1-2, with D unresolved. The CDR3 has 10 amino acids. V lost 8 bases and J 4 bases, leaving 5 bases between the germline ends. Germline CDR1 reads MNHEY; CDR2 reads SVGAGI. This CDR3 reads CASWAYGYTF. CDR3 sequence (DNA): TGTGCCAGCTGGGCCTATGGCTACACCTTC.